This T cell receptor (beta chain) stems from a study of shared clonotypes between healthy human individuals. The table lists this clone with a count of one. Its specificity is not known. Study results and limitations: About 4.5% of naive CD4 clonotypes were common to several donors.

Assay: immunoSEQ multiplex PCR; the TCRdb copy retains only in-frame clones and omits some. The sample lists 760,000 or so clones, 96% occurring once. This CDR3 has 15 residues. The V segment lost 3 bases and the J segment 4 bases; nucleotides outside the gene matches: 8. CDR1 is MNHEY and CDR2 is SMNVEV in the germline V gene (reference sequence). Naive CD8 cells lacked CD45RO and underwent positive selection for CCR7, leaving out terminally differentiated effector memory CD45RA+ cells. The sequencing input was naive CD8+ T cells sorted from blood. This sequence was found in a man aged 25-45 years in good health. The V call is TRBV27, the J call TRBJ2-7, with TRBD1 identical over 8 bases. The CDR3 reads CASSLTGTGFYEQYF. CDR3 nucleotides: TGTGCCAGCAGTTTGACTGGGACAGGATTTTACGAGCAGTACTTC.